These 21 T cell receptor beta chains were sequenced from one sample in a study of blood T cell repertoires in COVID-19. Sequencing was performed with immunoSEQ multiplex PCR; in TCRdb, only in-frame clones are kept and a portion is missing. The sample yields roughly 300,000 clones, about 90% seen once. Sequences were obtained from PBMCs or T cells enriched from blood (not recorded which). The receptors stem from a young woman who had recovered from COVID-19.

The CDR3 loop is CASRESKSTDTQYF. The DNA of the CDR3 is TGCGCCAGCCGCGAGTCAAAAAGCACAGATACGCAGTATTTT. This chain links TRBV5-1 with TRBJ2-3; D remains ambiguous. CDR1 is SGHRS and CDR2 is YFSETQ in the germline V gene. The CDR3 totals 14 residues. Trimming stripped 7 bases from V and 0 bases from J, with 12 bases between.

This chain joins TRBV7-9 and TRBJ2-7, with 9 bases matching TRBD1. CDR1 is SEHNR, CDR2 FQNEAQ, per germline (reference sequence). V lost 5 bases to trimming and J lost 2 bases; unmatched junction nucleotides: 4. The CDR3 has 14 residues. CDR3 protein: CASSRTGGPYEQYF. CDR3 bases: TGTGCCAGCAGCCGTACAGGGGGCCCCTACGAGCAGTACTTC.

CDR3 amino acids: CATSRAGGGSYEQYF. The CDR3 coding sequence is TGTGCCACCAGCAGAGCAGGGGGCGGCTCCTACGAGCAGTACTTC. V usage is TRBV15 and J usage is TRBJ2-7, with TRBD1 matching 8 bases. This CDR3 region has 15 residues. Looked up from germline, CDR1 is LNHNV and CDR2 is YYDKDF (reference sequence). The ends lost 1 base at V and 0 bases at J; junction bases unmatched: 2.

This clone was counted a single time. V is TRBV7-9 and J is TRBJ1-1; D ambiguous. The CDR3 runs 11 residues. Between the trimmed V and J ends, which lost 5 bases and 10 bases, there was a span of 11 bases. Germline V CDR1 and CDR2: SEHNR, FQNEAQ (reference sequence). CDR3 bases: TGTGCCAGCAGCATGGCGAGAGGAGCTTTCTTT. Translation gives CASSMARGAFF.

The rearrangement joins TRBV13 to TRBJ2-3, with 10 bases fitting TRBD2. V was pared by 5 bases and J by 2 bases, with 7 bases of the junction left unmatched. The CDR3 extends over 16 amino acids. CDR1 is PRHDT and CDR2 is FYEKMQ in the germline V gene (reference sequence). CDR3 loop: CASSVSGGRPTDTQYF. The DNA for the CDR3 is TGTGCCAGCAGCGTTAGCGGGGGGAGACCCACAGATACGCAGTATTTT.

The chain uses TRBV5-1 and TRBJ1-1; 10 nucleotides align to TRBD1. The CDR3 runs 18 residues. V dropped 4 bases and J dropped 8; count of bases not matched to a gene: 20. CDR1 and CDR2 (germline): SGHRS, YFSETQ. CDR3 bases: TGCGCCAGCAGCACGACCGGGACAGGGGCCCTAGTCAGGGGAGAAGCTTTCTTT. This codes for CASSTTGTGALVRGEAFF.

This chain uses TRBV6-2 or TRBV6-3 with TRBJ1-1; D unclear. CDR3 length equals 14 residues. Germline lookup yields CDR1 MNHEY and CDR2 SVGEGT. Trimming removed 2 bases at V and 4 bases at J, with 11 bases between. CDR3 nucleotide sequence: TGTGCCAGCAGTTACCCTCCCCCCAGCACTGAAGCTTTCTTT. As protein: CASSYPPPSTEAFF.

The J gene is TRBJ1-1, the V gene TRBV30; no reliable D call. The germline CDR1 and CDR2 sequences are GTSNPN and SVGIG (reference sequence). V was shortened by 0 bases and J by 5 bases, with 10 bases between the two germline ends. CDR3 size: 13 residues. The CDR3 spells CAWSVSEKTEAFF. The CDR3 coding sequence is TGTGCCTGGAGTGTATCCGAGAAGACTGAAGCTTTCTTT.

For the CDR3, the DNA is TGTGCCAGCAGCCAAGGGAGGGGTAGAAACACCATATATTTT. Its translation is CASSQGRGRNTIYF. The chain uses TRBV3-1 (or the pseudogene TRBV3-2) and TRBJ1-3; a possible D gene is TRBD1 (5 bases). The ends were cut back, 1 base at V and 5 bases at J, with 9 bases in the middle. This CDR3 comprises 14 residues. Germline CDR1 is LGHDT and CDR2 is YNNKEL (reference sequence).

The J gene is TRBJ1-2, the V gene TRBV2, with D uncertain. The ends were cut back, 3 bases at V and 4 bases at J, with 9 bases in the middle. There are 13 residues in the CDR3. Germline V gives CDR1 SNHLY, CDR2 FYNNEI. The CDR3 here is CASSEVVSYGYTF. The CDR3 DNA reads as TGTGCCAGCAGTGAGGTGGTCAGCTATGGCTACACCTTC.

The CDR3 sequence is CASSPLRQGDTEAFF. CDR3 DNA sequence: TGTGCCAGCTCACCACTGAGACAGGGGGACACTGAAGCTTTCTTT. The genes are TRBV18 and TRBJ1-1; 9 bases map to TRBD1. V was pared by 1 base and J by 3 bases, with 3 bases of the junction left unmatched. There are 15 residues in the CDR3. CDR1 KGHSH and CDR2 LQKENI come from the germline V gene.

The chain recombines TRBV7-8 with TRBJ1-6; TRBD1 matches 10 bases. CDR3 size: 15 residues. J was trimmed by 7 bases and V by 5 bases; bases with no gene match: 5. Germline values: CDR1 SGHVS, CDR2 FQNEAQ. This CDR3 is CASSTPGQGNSPLHF. In DNA, the CDR3 is TGTGCCAGCAGCACCCCGGGACAGGGGAATTCACCCCTCCACTTT.

This sequence joins TRBV10-3 and TRBJ1-1; 7 bases are shared with TRBD1. CDR3 size: 11 residues. Looked up from germline, CDR1 is ENHRY and CDR2 is SYGVKD. CDR3 coding DNA: TGTGCGACGATAGAGGACAGGGAAGCTTTCTTT. Protein: CATIEDREAFF.

This chain uses TRBV14 with TRBJ1-1; maybe TRBD1 (6 bases). V was cut by 4 bases and J by 3 bases, with 24 bases left in between. Germline CDR1 and CDR2: SGHDN and FVKESK. This CDR3 contains 18 residues. The CDR3 DNA is TGTGCCAGCAGCCCCCCAGCCCGAGGGCGGGGGCGCGACACTGAAGCTTTCTTT. This codes for CASSPPARGRGRDTEAFF.

The V gene is TRBV7-6, the J gene TRBJ2-7, with 11 nucleotides matching TRBD1. CDR1 and CDR2 from the germline V gene are SGHVS and FNYEAQ. V was pared by 1 base and J by 3 bases, with 11 bases of the junction left unmatched. The CDR3 runs 18 residues. The CDR3 coding sequence is TGTGCCAGCAGCTTAGGAGAAACCGGACAGGGGGCGATCTACGAGCAGTACTTC. Translation: CASSLGETGQGAIYEQYF.

This clone was counted between two and nine times. Other DNA variants within this sample encode the same CDR3. This rearrangement joins TRBV13 to TRBJ2-7; 8 bases match TRBD1. CDR3 length equals 14 residues. The V segment lost 0 bases and the J segment 5 bases; nucleotides outside the gene matches: 3. Germline V gene sequence: CDR1 PRHDT, CDR2 FYEKMQ (reference sequence). The CDR3 spells CASSLGQGADEQYF. The CDR3 DNA sequence: TGTGCCAGCAGCTTAGGGCAGGGGGCGGACGAGCAGTACTTC.

The CDR3 DNA follows: TGTGCCAGCGGCGGGGGGGGACCCCCTGAAGCTTTCTTT. Its protein is CASGGGGPPEAFF. V is TRBV2 and J is TRBJ1-1; D perhaps matches TRBD1 (5 bases). The CDR3 sequence is 13 residues long. In germline, CDR1 is SNHLY, CDR2 FYNNEI. V was pared by 8 bases and J by 6 bases, with 16 bases between.

V and J are TRBV24-1 and TRBJ1-2, with TRBD1 matching over 7 bases. The ends lost 3 bases at V and 8 bases at J; junction bases unmatched: 11. Germline V CDR1 and CDR2: KGHDR, SFDVKD. CDR3 size: 15 residues. The CDR3: CATSDPHRGGGGYTF. The DNA for the CDR3 is TGTGCCACCAGTGATCCCCACCGAGGGGGCGGAGGCTACACCTTC.

This clone was counted a single time. J is TRBJ2-3 and V is TRBV7-9; 10 bases are a match to TRBD2. The junction had 14 bases not matched to a gene; V was cut back by 5 bases and J by 0 bases. Germline values: CDR1 SEHNR, CDR2 FQNEAQ (reference sequence). This CDR3 has 19 amino acids. This chain's CDR3 is CASSPPSGGWGYSTDTQYF. CDR3 coding DNA: TGTGCCAGCAGCCCCCCTAGCGGGGGATGGGGCTATAGCACAGATACGCAGTATTTT.

This sequence joins TRBV19 and TRBJ1-2; 9 bases align to TRBD1. Germline trimming cut 0 bases from V and 8 bases from J; bases unmatched to any gene: 13. The CDR3 has 17 residues. CDR1 is LNHDA, CDR2 SQIVND, per germline (reference sequence). The DNA for the CDR3 is TGTGCCAGTAGTATAGATCGGGACAGGGAGACGCAGGGAGGCTACACCTTC. Amino acid sequence: CASSIDRDRETQGGYTF.

V and J are TRBV10-3 and TRBJ2-7; possible D gene TRBD2, 7 bases. The CDR3 is 15 amino acids. CDR1 is ENHRY, CDR2 SYGVKD, per germline. V was cut by 3 bases and J by 3 bases, with 15 bases left in between. The DNA for the CDR3 is TGTGCCATCAGTGATATCGGTAGGGGGGGCTACGAGCAGTACTTC. As protein: CAISDIGRGGYEQYF.